This TCR beta chain is from a study of memory B cells and T cells in multiple sclerosis. Study-level results: Compartments had unequal clone-set sizes, affecting shared clonotype counts.

The J segment lost 9 bases and the V segment lost 2 bases, leaving 4 bases of the junction unmatched. This CDR3 comprises 14 residues. Looked up from germline, CDR1 is SGHTA and CDR2 is FQGNSA. CFSE-dim autoproliferating and CFSE-high non-proliferating T cells from unstimulated culture were sequenced separately. Pooled replicate wells came from some 5x10^7 CFSE-labeled PBMCs cultured less than eight days without stimulus. Without exogenous stimuli, 0.45 to 0.55 uM CFSE-labeled PBMCs were cultured serum-free. Concerning this clone: The target antigen is unknown.

Here immunoSEQ multiplex PCR was the method, and the copy in TCRdb shows in-frame clones only, minus some. This table holds 35,000 to 55,000 clones, about 80% found once. This TCR derives from a human donor with multiple sclerosis. This chain links TRBV7-2 with TRBJ2-4; 10 bases match TRBD2. Sequences were obtained from PBMCs from blood kept in culture. CDR3: CASSLWASGGIQYF. In DNA, the CDR3 is TGTGCCAGCAGCTTATGGGCTAGCGGGGGCATTCAGTACTTC.